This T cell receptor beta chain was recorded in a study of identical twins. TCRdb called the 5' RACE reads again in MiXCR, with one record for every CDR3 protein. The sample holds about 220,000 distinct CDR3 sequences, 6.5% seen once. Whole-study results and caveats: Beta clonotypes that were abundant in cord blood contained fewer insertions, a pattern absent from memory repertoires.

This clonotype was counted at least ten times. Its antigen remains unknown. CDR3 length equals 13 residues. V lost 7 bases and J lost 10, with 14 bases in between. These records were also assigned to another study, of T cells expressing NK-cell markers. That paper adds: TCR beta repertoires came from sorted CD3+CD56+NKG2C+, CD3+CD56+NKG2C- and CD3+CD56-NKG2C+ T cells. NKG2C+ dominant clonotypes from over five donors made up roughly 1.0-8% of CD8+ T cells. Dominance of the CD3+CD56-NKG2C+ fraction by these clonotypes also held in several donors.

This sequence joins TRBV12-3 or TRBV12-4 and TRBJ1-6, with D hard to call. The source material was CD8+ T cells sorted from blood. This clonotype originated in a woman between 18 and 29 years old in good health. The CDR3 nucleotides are TGTGCCAGCATGCTCGTGGTAGGCTCACCCCTCCACTTT. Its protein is CASMLVVGSPLHF.